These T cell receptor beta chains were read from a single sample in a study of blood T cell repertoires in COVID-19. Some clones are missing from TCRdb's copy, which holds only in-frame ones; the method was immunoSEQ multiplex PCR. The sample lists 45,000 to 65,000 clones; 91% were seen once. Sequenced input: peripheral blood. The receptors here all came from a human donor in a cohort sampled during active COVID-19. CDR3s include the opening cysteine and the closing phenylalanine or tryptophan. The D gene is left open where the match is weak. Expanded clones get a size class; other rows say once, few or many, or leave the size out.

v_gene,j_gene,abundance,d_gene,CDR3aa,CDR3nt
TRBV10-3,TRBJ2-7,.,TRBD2,CAISESGLASSHEQYF,TGTGCCATCAGTGAGTCTGGACTAGCATCGTCCCACGAGCAGTACTTC
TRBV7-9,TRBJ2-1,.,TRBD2,CASSLAGLASSPRYNEQFF,TGTGCCAGCAGCTTAGCGGGACTAGCCTCCTCCCCCCGCTACAATGAGCAGTTCTTC
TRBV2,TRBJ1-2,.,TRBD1,CASKDYQGALSSNYGYTF,TGTGCCAGCAAGGATTATCAGGGGGCCCTCTCCTCTAACTATGGCTACACCTTC
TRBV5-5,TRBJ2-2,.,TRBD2,CASNQLAGGPTGELFF,TGTGCCAGCAACCAACTAGCGGGAGGGCCCACCGGGGAGCTGTTTTTT
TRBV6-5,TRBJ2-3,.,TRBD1,CASSYTNRGSTDTQYF,TGTGCCAGCAGTTACACTAACAGGGGGAGCACAGATACGCAGTATTTT
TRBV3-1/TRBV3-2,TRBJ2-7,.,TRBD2,CASSTPSLSGSFYEQYF,TGTGCCAGCAGCACGCCGAGCCTTAGCGGGAGTTTCTACGAGCAGTACTTC
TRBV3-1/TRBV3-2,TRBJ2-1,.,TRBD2,CASSHPSGRPAYNEQFF,TGTGCCAGCAGCCATCCTAGCGGGAGACCCGCCTACAATGAGCAGTTCTTC
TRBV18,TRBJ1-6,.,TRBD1,CASSHDRVLTRSPLHF,TGTGCCAGCTCACACGACAGGGTCTTAACGCGTTCACCCCTCCACTTT
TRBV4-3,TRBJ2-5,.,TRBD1,CASSRTGQGGETQYF,TGCGCCAGCAGCCGTACGGGACAGGGGGGGGAGACCCAGTACTTC
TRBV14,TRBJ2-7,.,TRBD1,CASSQFGRTGIYEQYF,TGTGCCAGCAGCCAGTTCGGTCGGACAGGGATCTACGAGCAGTACTTC
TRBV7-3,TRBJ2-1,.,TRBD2,CASSLTGLAGPLSAYNEQFF,TGTGCCAGCAGCTTAACGGGACTAGCGGGACCCCTCTCCGCCTACAATGAGCAGTTCTTC
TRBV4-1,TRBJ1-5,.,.,CASSPLHGGSGNQPQHF,TGCGCCAGCAGCCCCCTGCACGGTGGAAGCGGCAATCAGCCCCAGCATTTT
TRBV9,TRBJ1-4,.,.,CASSPDIATNEKLFF,TGTGCCAGCAGCCCGGACATTGCAACTAATGAAAAACTGTTTTTT
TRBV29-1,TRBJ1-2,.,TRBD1,CSVEEGTGGGYGYTF,TGCAGCGTTGAAGAGGGAACAGGGGGTGGCTATGGCTACACCTTC
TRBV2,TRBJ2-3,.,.,CASRSQGTRTDTQYF,TGTGCCAGCAGGTCACAGGGAACGCGCACAGATACGCAGTATTTT
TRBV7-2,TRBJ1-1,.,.,CASSFSDKNTEAFF,TGTGCCAGCAGCTTCTCAGACAAGAACACTGAAGCTTTCTTT
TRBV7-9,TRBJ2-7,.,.,CASSFGEGTSYEQYF,TGTGCCAGCAGCTTCGGTGAGGGCACCAGCTACGAGCAGTACTTC
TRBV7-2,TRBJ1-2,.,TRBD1,CASSTSGTVGYTF,TGTGCCAGCAGCACATCAGGGACAGTAGGCTACACCTTC
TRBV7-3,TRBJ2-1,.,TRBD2,CASSLGVAGYNEQFF,TGTGCCAGCAGCTTAGGTGTAGCGGGGTACAATGAGCAGTTCTTC
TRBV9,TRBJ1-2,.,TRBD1,CASSATGTVNYGYTF,TGTGCCAGCAGCGCCACCGGGACAGTCAACTATGGCTACACCTTC
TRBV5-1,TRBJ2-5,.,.,CASSVSQETQYF,TGCGCCAGCAGTGTTAGCCAAGAGACCCAGTACTTC
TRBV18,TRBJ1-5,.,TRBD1,CASSNGTGKNQPQHF,TGTGCCAGCTCCAACGGGACAGGGAAAAATCAGCCCCAGCATTTT
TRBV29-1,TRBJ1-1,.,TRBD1,CSVVGTGKNTEAFF,TGCAGCGTGGTTGGGACAGGGAAGAACACTGAAGCTTTCTTT
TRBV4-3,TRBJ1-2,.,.,CASSQGGGVGYTF,TGCGCCAGCAGCCAAGGAGGGGGGGTTGGCTACACCTTC
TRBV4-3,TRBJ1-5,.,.,CASSVGGGQPQHF,TGCGCCAGCAGTGTTGGGGGAGGTCAGCCCCAGCATTTT
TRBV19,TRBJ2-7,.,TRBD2,CATRTSGIGEQYF,TGTGCCACCAGGACTAGCGGGATTGGCGAGCAGTACTTC
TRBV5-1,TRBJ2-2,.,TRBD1,CASSLEGAGTGELFF,TGCGCCAGCAGCTTGGAGGGGGCTGGCACCGGGGAGCTGTTTTTT
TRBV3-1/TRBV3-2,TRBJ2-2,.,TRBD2,CASSMGLAGTGELFF,TGTGCCAGCAGCATGGGACTAGCGGGGACCGGGGAGCTGTTTTTT
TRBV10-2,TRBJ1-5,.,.,CASSGSGGTNQPQHF,TGCGCCAGCAGTGGGTCCGGGGGGACCAATCAGCCCCAGCATTTT
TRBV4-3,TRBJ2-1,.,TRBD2,CASSQDRGGGANEQFF,TGCGCCAGCAGCCAAGATCGGGGCGGGGGGGCGAATGAGCAGTTCTTC
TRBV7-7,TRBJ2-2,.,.,CASSRTRVTGELFF,TGTGCTAGCAGCCGCACCAGGGTGACCGGGGAGCTGTTTTTT
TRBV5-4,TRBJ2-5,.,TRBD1,CASSWDRGLETQYF,TGTGCCAGCAGCTGGGACAGGGGGCTGGAGACCCAGTACTTC
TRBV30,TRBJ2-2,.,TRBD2,CAWSALWASGIDTGELFF,TGTGCCTGGAGTGCCCTCTGGGCTAGCGGGATCGACACCGGGGAGCTGTTTTTT
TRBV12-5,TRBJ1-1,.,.,CASGFVYTEAFF,TGTGCTAGTGGTTTCGTGTACACTGAAGCTTTCTTT
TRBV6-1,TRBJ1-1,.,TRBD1,CASSDEGPGQYSFF,TGTGCCAGCAGTGATGAGGGGCCGGGACAGTACTCTTTCTTT
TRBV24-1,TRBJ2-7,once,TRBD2,CATSDPGTSDYEQYF,TGTGCCACCAGTGATCCCGGGACTAGCGACTACGAGCAGTACTTC
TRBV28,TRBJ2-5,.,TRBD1,CASSLSPTGGQETQYF,TGTGCCAGCAGTTTATCTCCCACAGGGGGCCAGGAGACCCAGTACTTC
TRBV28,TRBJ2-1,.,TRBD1,CASSFIGTGGLGEQFF,TGTGCCAGCAGTTTTATCGGGACAGGTGGCCTAGGGGAGCAGTTCTTC
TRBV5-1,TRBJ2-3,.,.,CASSYSGTQYF,TGCGCCAGCAGCTATAGCGGAACGCAGTATTTT
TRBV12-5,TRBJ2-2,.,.,CASGLVGGRADGGELFF,TGTGCTAGTGGTTTGGTAGGGGGGAGGGCCGACGGCGGGGAGCTGTTTTTT
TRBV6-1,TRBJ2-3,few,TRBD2,CASSEATGGTDTQYF,TGTGCCAGCAGTGAGGCGACGGGAGGAACAGATACGCAGTATTTT
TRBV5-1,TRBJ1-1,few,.,CASSLEGAGFAFF,TGCGCCAGCAGCTTGGAAGGCGCAGGGTTTGCTTTCTTT
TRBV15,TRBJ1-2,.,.,CATSRDTPAANLKGYTF,TGTGCCACCAGCAGAGATACACCTGCGGCCAACCTAAAAGGCTACACCTTC
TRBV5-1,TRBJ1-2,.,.,CASKGTRGDGYTF,TGCGCCAGCAAAGGGACTCGGGGGGATGGCTACACCTTC
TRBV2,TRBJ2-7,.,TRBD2,CASSGEGLSSYEQYF,TGTGCCAGCAGCGGGGAGGGGTTGAGCTCCTACGAGCAGTACTTC
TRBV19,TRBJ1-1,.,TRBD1,CASSTGTGLSSRTEAFF,TGTGCCAGTAGTACGGGGACAGGGCTATCCTCGAGGACTGAAGCTTTCTTT
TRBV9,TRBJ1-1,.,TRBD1,CASSAGTGGSTEAFF,TGTGCCAGCAGCGCGGGGACAGGGGGGTCCACTGAAGCTTTCTTT
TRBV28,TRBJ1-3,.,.,CASSSGSNSGNTIYF,TGTGCCAGCAGTTCAGGCTCCAACTCTGGAAACACCATATATTTT
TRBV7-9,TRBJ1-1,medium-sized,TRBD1,CASSPTGAEAFF,TGTGCCAGCAGCCCAACAGGGGCTGAAGCTTTCTTT
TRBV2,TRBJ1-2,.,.,CAMPGQTFYGYTF,TGTGCCATGCCAGGGCAGACGTTCTATGGCTACACCTTC
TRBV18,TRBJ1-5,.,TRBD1,CASSQSGGSNQPQHF,TGTGCCAGCTCACAATCAGGGGGCAGCAATCAGCCCCAGCATTTT
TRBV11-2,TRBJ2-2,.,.,CASSSQFTGELFF,TGTGCCAGCAGCTCCCAATTCACCGGGGAGCTGTTTTTT
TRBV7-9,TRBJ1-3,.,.,CASSLRGGFLENTIYF,TGTGCCAGCAGCTTGAGGGGGGGATTCCTGGAAAACACCATATATTTT
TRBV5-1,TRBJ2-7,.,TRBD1,CASSRDRAGYEQYF,TGCGCCAGCAGCCGGGACAGGGCGGGTTACGAGCAGTACTTC
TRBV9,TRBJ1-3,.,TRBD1,CASSMDRSSGNTIYF,TGTGCCAGCAGCATGGACAGGTCCTCTGGAAACACCATATATTTT
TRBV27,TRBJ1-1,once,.,CASSSAGVRNTEAFF,TGTGCCAGCAGTTCTGCAGGGGTCAGGAACACTGAAGCTTTCTTT
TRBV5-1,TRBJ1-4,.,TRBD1,CASSLADRGNEKLFF,TGCGCCAGCAGCTTGGCAGACAGGGGGAATGAAAAACTGTTTTTT
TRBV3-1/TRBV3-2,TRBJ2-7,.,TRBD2,CASSPGLGGREQYF,TGTGCCAGCAGCCCGGGACTAGGGGGTCGGGAGCAGTACTTC